This record covers a single TCR beta chain. As the CDR3 is not closed by the conserved phenylalanine or tryptophan, this likely results from a read error. These data are taken from a study of metastatic and nonmetastatic thyroid tumors. No patient had received any treatment before thyroid surgery. The CDR3 has 13 amino acids. CDR1 is MNHEY, CDR2 SMNVEV, per germline (reference sequence). V gave up 7 bases and J gave up 5 bases, with 15 bases separating them. Using MiXCR, TCRdb re-called clones from the PCR reads. The table has tens of thousands of clones, less than 25% seen once. This sequence joins TRBV27 and TRBJ2-7; no definite D call. The sample comprised blood. This sequence originates from a female donor with papillary thyroid cancer or a benign thyroid nodule (not recorded which). Some clones in this sample may be carry-over from other donors' samples. The chain's CDR3 is CASTPVGGDEQYS. The CDR3 region has the DNA TGTGCCAGCACCCCAGTCGGTGGGGACGAGCAGTACTCC.